Listed below are T cell receptor beta chains from one sample, sequenced in a study of blood T cells in healthy people across ages. MiXCR, run by TCRdb on the 5' RACE reads, gives a single entry per CDR3 protein. The sample records fewer than 800,000 distinct CDR3 sequences, roughly 50% being singletons. Material: blood. The receptors stem from a woman aged 55 to 70 in good health. Each CDR3 is given with its conserved first and last residue. The D gene is left open where the match is weak. Expanded clones get a size class; other rows say once, few or many, or leave the size out.

abundance	v_gene	j_gene	len	d_gene	CDR3aa	CDR3nt
.	TRBV29-1	TRBJ1-1	15	.	CSVEDLRGKGTEAFF	TGCAGCGTTGAAGATCTTAGAGGGAAGGGCACTGAAGCTTTCTTT
.	TRBV7-8	TRBJ2-5	14	.	CASSLETGAYEQYF	TGTGCCAGCAGCTTAGAGACGGGAGCGTATGAGCAGTACTTC
few	TRBV7-9	TRBJ2-7	15	.	CASSHDVGVRYEQYF	TGTGCCAGCAGCCATGACGTGGGTGTGCGCTACGAGCAGTACTTC
.	TRBV29-1	TRBJ1-2	17	TRBD1	CSVGSGQGMWENYGYTF	TGCAGCGTCGGGTCGGGACAGGGGATGTGGGAAAACTATGGCTACACCTTC
few	TRBV5-1	TRBJ1-4	15	.	CASSLAVSGSEKLFF	TGCGCCAGCAGCTTGGCAGTCTCTGGGAGCGAAAAACTGTTTTTT
.	TRBV5-6	TRBJ2-3	13	.	CASSSRRGGNLYF	TGTGCCAGCAGCTCGAGGAGAGGCGGGAATCTGTATTTT
.	TRBV6-2/TRBV6-3	TRBJ2-2	18	TRBD2	CASSKTSEGRVNTGELFF	TGTGCCAGCAGTAAAACTTCGGAGGGGAGGGTCAACACCGGGGAGCTGTTTTTT
.	TRBV12-3/TRBV12-4	TRBJ1-6	14	TRBD1	CASSTQGAYSPLHF	TGTGCCAGCAGTACACAGGGGGCTTATTCACCCCTCCACTTT
.	TRBV28	TRBJ2-1	13	.	CASSGPAPNEQFF	TGTGCCAGCAGTGGCCCAGCCCCAAATGAGCAGTTCTTC
.	TRBV7-2	TRBJ2-7	14	.	CASSLSGYSYEQYF	TGTGCCAGCAGCTTAAGTGGCTACTCCTACGAGCAGTACTTC
.	TRBV20-1	TRBJ2-1	14	.	CSARVRTGSNEQFF	TGCAGTGCTAGAGTTAGAACAGGAAGCAATGAGCAGTTCTTC
few	TRBV4-1	TRBJ1-1	17	.	CASSQVILYLGTTEAFF	TGCGCCAGCAGCCAAGTAATCTTGTACCTTGGGACCACTGAAGCTTTCTTT
.	TRBV4-2	TRBJ2-3	17	.	CASSPLRVGTVTDTQYF	TGTGCCAGCAGCCCCTTAAGGGTCGGGACGGTAACAGATACGCAGTATTTT
.	TRBV4-2	TRBJ1-4	15	.	CASSRGTSFNEGLFF	TGTGCCAGCAGCCGCGGGACATCTTTTAATGAAGGACTGTTTTTT
.	TRBV27	TRBJ1-2	15	.	CASSPDSLSNYGCTF	TGTGCCAGCAGCCCGGACAGCCTATCTAACTATGGCTGCACCTTC
few	TRBV7-2	TRBJ1-5	15	TRBD1	CASSPRQGNYQPQHF	TGTGCCAGCAGCCCACGACAGGGGAATTACCAGCCCCAGCATTTT
.	TRBV2	TRBJ1-2	15	.	CASSEEGAPTGGYTF	TGTGCCAGCAGTGAAGAAGGGGCTCCGACGGGTGGCTACACCTTC
.	TRBV28	TRBJ2-7	13	TRBD1	CASSQDRGHEQYF	TGTGCCAGCAGTCAAGACAGGGGCCACGAGCAGTACTTC
few	TRBV20-1	TRBJ2-1	14	TRBD1	CSASSRGPNNEQFF	TGCAGTGCTAGTTCCAGGGGGCCTAACAATGAGCAGTTCTTC
few	TRBV6-2/TRBV6-3	TRBJ2-4	13	.	CASSAGLGGRQYF	TGTGCCAGCAGTGCGGGTTTGGGAGGACGGCAGTACTTC
.	TRBV30	TRBJ2-1	11	.	CAWSSREREFF	TGTGCCTGGAGCTCCCGGGAGCGGGAGTTCTTC
.	TRBV12-3/TRBV12-4	TRBJ1-2	14	.	CASSVQGANYGYTF	TGTGCCAGCAGTGTACAGGGAGCTAACTATGGCTACACCTTC
.	TRBV14	TRBJ1-6	13	.	CASSQEIGTPLHF	TGTGCCAGCAGCCAAGAAATCGGGACACCCCTCCACTTT
few	TRBV7-2	TRBJ2-2	15	.	CASSLQVLATGELFF	TGTGCCAGCAGTTTACAGGTTCTTGCCACCGGGGAGCTGTTTTTT
.	TRBV29-1	TRBJ2-1	16	TRBD2	CSVGGGRGSSYNEQFF	TGCAGCGTTGGGGGCGGGAGGGGGTCCTCCTACAATGAGCAGTTCTTC
many	TRBV9	TRBJ2-7	13	.	CASSVGSSYEQYF	TGTGCCAGCAGTGTCGGCAGTTCCTACGAGCAGTACTTC
once	TRBV7-2	TRBJ1-1	16	.	CASSLVATVLSAEAFF	TGTGCCAGCAGCTTAGTTGCAACGGTACTCTCGGCTGAAGCTTTCTTT
.	TRBV6-5	TRBJ2-5	15	TRBD2	CASSPLGEGPYEQYF	TGTGCCAGCAGCCCCTTAGGGGAGGGCCCGTATGAGCAGTACTTC
many	TRBV12-3/TRBV12-4	TRBJ1-2	13	.	CASSLTGDYGYTF	TGTGCCAGCAGTTTAACGGGGGACTATGGCTACACCTTC
.	TRBV15	TRBJ1-5	13	.	CATSWGVNQPQHF	TGTGCCACCAGCTGGGGGGTTAATCAGCCCCAGCATTTT
many	TRBV12-3/TRBV12-4	TRBJ2-5	12	.	CASSFSVETQYF	TGTGCCAGCAGTTTCTCGGTAGAGACCCAGTACTTC
.	TRBV28	TRBJ2-4	14	.	CASDRAGLRNEQYF	TGTGCCAGCGACCGGGCGGGTTTGCGGAATGAGCAGTACTTC
once	TRBV5-1	TRBJ2-6	17	.	CASSFRDLHSGANVLTF	TGCGCCAGCAGCTTCCGGGACCTACATTCTGGGGCCAACGTCCTGACTTTC
.	TRBV7-2	TRBJ2-5	18	.	CASSLAGWGPVSQETQYF	TGTGCCAGCAGCTTAGCTGGGTGGGGTCCGGTCAGTCAAGAGACCCAGTACTTC
few	TRBV12-3/TRBV12-4	TRBJ1-2	13	TRBD1	CASSSGTGAGYTF	TGTGCCAGCAGTTCCGGGACAGGTGCCGGCTACACCTTC
.	TRBV6-1	TRBJ2-7	15	.	CASTPRDSTMYEQYF	TGTGCCAGCACTCCCCGGGACTCGACCATGTACGAGCAGTACTTC
few	TRBV12-3/TRBV12-4	TRBJ2-4	15	.	CASSPGTPPGDWQYF	TGTGCCAGCAGTCCGGGAACTCCTCCAGGGGATTGGCAGTACTTC
.	TRBV20-1	TRBJ2-3	14	.	CSAMGPQSTDTQYF	TGCAGTGCTATGGGCCCCCAGAGCACAGATACGCAGTATTTT
.	TRBV7-2	TRBJ2-7	13	.	CASSQSQGREQYF	TGTGCCAGCAGCCAATCCCAAGGGCGCGAGCAGTACTTC
few	TRBV29-1	TRBJ2-1	12	.	CSALNAGTEQFF	TGCAGCGCCTTAAATGCAGGTACTGAGCAGTTCTTC
many	TRBV7-2	TRBJ2-5	12	.	CASSLRQETQYF	TGTGCCAGCAGCTTACGGCAAGAGACCCAGTACTTC